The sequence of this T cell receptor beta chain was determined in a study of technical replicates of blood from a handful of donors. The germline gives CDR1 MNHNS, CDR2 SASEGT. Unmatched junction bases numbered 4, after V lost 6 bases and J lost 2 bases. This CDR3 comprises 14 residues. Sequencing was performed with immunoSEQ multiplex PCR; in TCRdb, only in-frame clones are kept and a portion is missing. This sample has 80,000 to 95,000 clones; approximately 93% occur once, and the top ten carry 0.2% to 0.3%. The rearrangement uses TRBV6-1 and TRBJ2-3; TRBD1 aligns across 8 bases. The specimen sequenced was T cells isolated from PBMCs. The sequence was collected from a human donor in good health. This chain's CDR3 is CASRDRGHTDTQYF. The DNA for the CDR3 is TGTGCCAGCAGAGACAGGGGCCACACAGATACGCAGTATTTT.